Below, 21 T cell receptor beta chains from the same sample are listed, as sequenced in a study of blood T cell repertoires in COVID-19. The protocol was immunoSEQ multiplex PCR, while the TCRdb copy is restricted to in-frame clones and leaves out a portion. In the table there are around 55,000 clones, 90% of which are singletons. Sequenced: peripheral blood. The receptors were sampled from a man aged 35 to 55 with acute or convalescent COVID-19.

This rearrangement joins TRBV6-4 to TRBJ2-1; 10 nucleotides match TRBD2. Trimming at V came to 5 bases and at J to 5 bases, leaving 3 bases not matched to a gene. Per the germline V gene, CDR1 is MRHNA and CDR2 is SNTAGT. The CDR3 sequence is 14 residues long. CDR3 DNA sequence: TGTGCCAGCAGTAGGCTAGCGGGAGACAATGAGCAGTTCTTC. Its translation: CASSRLAGDNEQFF.

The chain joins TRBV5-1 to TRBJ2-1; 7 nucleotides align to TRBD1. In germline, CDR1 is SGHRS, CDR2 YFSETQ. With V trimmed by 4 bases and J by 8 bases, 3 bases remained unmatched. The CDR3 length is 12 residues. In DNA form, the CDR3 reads TGCGCCAGCAGCCGGACAGGTGATGAGCAGTTCTTC. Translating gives CASSRTGDEQFF.

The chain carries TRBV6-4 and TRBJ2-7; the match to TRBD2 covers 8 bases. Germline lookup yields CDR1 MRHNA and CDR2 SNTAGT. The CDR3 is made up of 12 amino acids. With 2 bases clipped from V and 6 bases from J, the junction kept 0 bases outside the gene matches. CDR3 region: CASSDREGEQYF. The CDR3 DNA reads TGTGCCAGCAGTGACCGGGAGGGCGAGCAGTACTTC.

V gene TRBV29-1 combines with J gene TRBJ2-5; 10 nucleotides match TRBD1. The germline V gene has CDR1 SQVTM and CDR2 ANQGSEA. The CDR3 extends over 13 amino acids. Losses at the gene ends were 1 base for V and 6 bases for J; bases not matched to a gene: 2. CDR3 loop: CSVEGDRGKTQYF. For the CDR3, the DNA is TGCAGCGTTGAAGGGGACAGGGGAAAGACCCAGTACTTC.

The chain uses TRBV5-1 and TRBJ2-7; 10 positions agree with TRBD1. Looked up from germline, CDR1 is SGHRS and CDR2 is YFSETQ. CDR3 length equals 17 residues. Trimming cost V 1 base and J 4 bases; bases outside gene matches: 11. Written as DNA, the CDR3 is TGCGCCAGCAGCTTGTGGACAGGGGGGGACATAGCATACGAGCAGTACTTC. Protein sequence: CASSLWTGGDIAYEQYF.

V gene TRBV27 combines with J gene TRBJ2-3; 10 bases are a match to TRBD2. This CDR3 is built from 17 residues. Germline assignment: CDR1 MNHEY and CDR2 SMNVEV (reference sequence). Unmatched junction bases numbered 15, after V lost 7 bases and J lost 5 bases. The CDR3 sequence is CASTILKAGGLVDTQYF. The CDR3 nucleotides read TGTGCCAGCACTATATTAAAAGCGGGAGGGCTCGTAGATACGCAGTATTTT.

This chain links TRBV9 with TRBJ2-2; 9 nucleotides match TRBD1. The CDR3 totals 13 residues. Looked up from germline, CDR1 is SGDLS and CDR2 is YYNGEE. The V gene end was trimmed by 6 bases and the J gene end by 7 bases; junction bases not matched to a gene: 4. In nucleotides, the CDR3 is TGTGCCAGCAAGGGACAGGGAATCGGGGAGCTGTTTTTT. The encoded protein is CASKGQGIGELFF.

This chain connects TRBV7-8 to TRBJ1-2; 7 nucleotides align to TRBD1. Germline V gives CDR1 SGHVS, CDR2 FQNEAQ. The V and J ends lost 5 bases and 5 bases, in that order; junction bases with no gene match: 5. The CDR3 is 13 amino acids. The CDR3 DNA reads TGTGCCAGCAGCCAGGAGACAGGGTATGGCTACACCTTC. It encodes CASSQETGYGYTF.

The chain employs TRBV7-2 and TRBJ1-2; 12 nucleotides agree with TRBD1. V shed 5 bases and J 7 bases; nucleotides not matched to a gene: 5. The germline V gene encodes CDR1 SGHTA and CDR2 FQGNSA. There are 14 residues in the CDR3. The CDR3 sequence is CASSPGTGGSGYTF. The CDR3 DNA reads TGTGCCAGCAGCCCCGGGACAGGGGGCTCTGGCTACACCTTC.

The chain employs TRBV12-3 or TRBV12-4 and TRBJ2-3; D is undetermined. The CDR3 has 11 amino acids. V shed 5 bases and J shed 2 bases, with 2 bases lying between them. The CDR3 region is CASSLTDTQYF. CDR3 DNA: TGTGCCAGCAGTCTCACAGATACGCAGTATTTT.

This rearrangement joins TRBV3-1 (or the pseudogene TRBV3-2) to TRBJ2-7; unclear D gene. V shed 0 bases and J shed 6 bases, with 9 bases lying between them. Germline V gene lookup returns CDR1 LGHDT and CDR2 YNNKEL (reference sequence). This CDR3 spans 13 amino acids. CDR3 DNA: TGTGCCAGCAGCCAAGAAAATTTCGGCGAGCAGTACTTC. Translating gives CASSQENFGEQYF.

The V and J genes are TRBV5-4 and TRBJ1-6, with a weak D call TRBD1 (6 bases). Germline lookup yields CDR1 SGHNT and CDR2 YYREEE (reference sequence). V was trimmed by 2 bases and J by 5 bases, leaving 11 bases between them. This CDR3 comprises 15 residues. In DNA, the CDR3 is TGTGCCAGCAGCTTAGGGGGGGCGGATAATTCACCCCTCCACTTT. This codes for CASSLGGADNSPLHF.

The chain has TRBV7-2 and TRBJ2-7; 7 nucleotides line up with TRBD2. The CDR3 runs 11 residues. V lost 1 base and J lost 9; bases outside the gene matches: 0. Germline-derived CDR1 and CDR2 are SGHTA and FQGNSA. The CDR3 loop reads CASSLGLAQYF. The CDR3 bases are TGTGCCAGCAGCTTAGGACTAGCGCAGTACTTC.

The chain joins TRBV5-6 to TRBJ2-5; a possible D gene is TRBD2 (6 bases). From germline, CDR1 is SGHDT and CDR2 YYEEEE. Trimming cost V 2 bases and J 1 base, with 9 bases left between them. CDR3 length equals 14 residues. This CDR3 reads CASSFGDFQETQYF. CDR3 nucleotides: TGTGCCAGCAGCTTCGGGGACTTCCAAGAGACCCAGTACTTC.

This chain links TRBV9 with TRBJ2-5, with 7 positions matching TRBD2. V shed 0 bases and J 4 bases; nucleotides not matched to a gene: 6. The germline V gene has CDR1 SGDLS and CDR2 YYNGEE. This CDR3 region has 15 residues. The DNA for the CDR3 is TGTGCCAGCAGCGTAGACGCGGGAGCTGGAGAGACCCAGTACTTC. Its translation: CASSVDAGAGETQYF. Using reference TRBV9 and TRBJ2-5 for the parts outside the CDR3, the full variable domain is DSGVTQTPKHLITATGQRVTLRCSPRSGDLSVYWYQQSLDQGLQFLIQYYNGEERAKGNILERFSAQQFPDLHSELNLSSLELGDSALYFCASSVDAGAGETQYFGPGTRLLVL.

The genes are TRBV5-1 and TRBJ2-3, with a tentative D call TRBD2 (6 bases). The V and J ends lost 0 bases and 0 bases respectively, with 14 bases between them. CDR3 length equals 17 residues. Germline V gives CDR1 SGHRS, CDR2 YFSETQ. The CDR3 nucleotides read TGCGCCAGCAGCTTGGACGGTGCGGGACCTAGCACAGATACGCAGTATTTT. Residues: CASSLDGAGPSTDTQYF. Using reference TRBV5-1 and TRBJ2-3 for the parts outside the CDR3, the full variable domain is KAGVTQTPRYLIKTRGQQVTLSCSPISGHRSVSWYQQTPGQGLQFLFEYFSETQRNKGNFPGRFSGRQFSNSRSEMNVSTLELGDSALYLCASSLDGAGPSTDTQYFGPGTRLTVL.

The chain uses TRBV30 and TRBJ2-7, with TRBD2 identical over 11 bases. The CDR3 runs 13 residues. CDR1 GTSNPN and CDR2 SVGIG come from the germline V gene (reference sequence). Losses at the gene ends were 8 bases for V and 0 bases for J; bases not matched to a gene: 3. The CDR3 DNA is TGTGCCGGGACTAGCGGACGCTCCTACGAGCAGTACTTC. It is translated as CAGTSGRSYEQYF.

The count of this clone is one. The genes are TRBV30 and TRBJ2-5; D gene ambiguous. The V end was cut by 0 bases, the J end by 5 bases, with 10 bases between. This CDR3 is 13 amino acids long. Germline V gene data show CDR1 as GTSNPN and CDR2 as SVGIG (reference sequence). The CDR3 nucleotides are TGTGCCTGGAGTGTTGGAAGCGTGGAGACCCAGTACTTC. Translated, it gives CAWSVGSVETQYF.

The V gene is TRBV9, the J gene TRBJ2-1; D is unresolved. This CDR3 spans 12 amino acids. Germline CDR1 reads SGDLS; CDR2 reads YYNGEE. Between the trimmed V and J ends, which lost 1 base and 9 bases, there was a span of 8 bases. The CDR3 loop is CASSVNEREQFF. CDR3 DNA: TGTGCCAGCAGCGTAAACGAGCGTGAGCAGTTCTTC.

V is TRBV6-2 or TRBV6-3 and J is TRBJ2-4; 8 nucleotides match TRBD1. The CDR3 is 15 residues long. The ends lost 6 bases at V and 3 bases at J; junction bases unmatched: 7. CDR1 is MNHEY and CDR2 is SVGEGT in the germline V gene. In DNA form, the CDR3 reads TGTGCCAGCAGCCACTCGGGGACAGGCAAAAACATTCAGTACTTC. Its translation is CASSHSGTGKNIQYF.

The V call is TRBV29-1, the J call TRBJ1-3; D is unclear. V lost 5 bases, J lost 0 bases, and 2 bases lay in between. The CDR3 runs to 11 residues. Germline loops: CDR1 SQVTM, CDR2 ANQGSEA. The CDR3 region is CSVYSGNTIYF. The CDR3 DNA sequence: TGCAGCGTTTACTCTGGAAACACCATATATTTT.